This T cell receptor beta chain derives from a study of blood T cells in healthy people across ages. This CDR3 comprises 14 residues. Between the trimmed V and J ends, which lost 0 bases and 3 bases, there was a span of 6 bases. In germline, CDR1 is SGHRS, CDR2 YFSETQ. A J-beta primer mix and a sample-barcoded 5' primer were used in a second PCR of about 7 to 12 cycles. The template-switch adaptor, which had 12 random nucleotides, put a tag on each cDNA molecule. From the 5' RACE reads, TCRdb called clonotypes with MiXCR, one entry per CDR3 protein. Among over a million distinct CDR3 sequences listed, more than 40% were seen once. As to this clonotype: Its antigen remains unidentified.

Caucasian, healthy and from Russia, the donors were aged between roughly 6 and 95. The extraction recovered at least 5.5 micrograms of total RNA per sample. Findings of the study overall: The recorded TCR beta diversity per million T cells decreased in a roughly linear manner with age.

Sequenced input: blood. This clonotype originated in a woman aged 60-75 years in good health. J is TRBJ1-4 and V is TRBV5-1; maybe TRBD1 (5 bases). The CDR3 region is CASSLEQANEKLFF. CDR3 nucleotides: TGCGCCAGCAGCTTGGAACAGGCTAATGAAAAACTGTTTTTT.